This T cell receptor beta chain appears in the sequencing data of a study of blood T cell repertoires in COVID-19. At the level of the study: Material from acute and convalescent COVID-19 was sourced from the United States, Italy and Spain. Sources were T cells, B-cell-depleted T cells, or PBMCs; the material itself was cDNA or gDNA.

As originally analysed: Amplification with reference gene primers provided the estimates of nucleated cell counts. TCRdb's copy holds only in-frame clones and misses some; the assay was immunoSEQ multiplex PCR. Clonal size and the V and J genes are those of that table, whereas D and trimming came from the DNA. The sample holds about 250,000 clones, about 80% seen once. Sequenced material: peripheral blood. The receptor was derived from a man older than 75 with acute or convalescent COVID-19.

The CDR3 here is CASSQPGLAGAPGGDTQYF. The CDR3 DNA follows: TGCGCCAGCAGCCAACCGGGACTAGCGGGAGCCCCGGGAGGTGACACGCAGTATTTT. The V gene is TRBV4-1, the J gene TRBJ2-3, with 14 bases lining up with TRBD2. Germline values: CDR1 MGHRA, CDR2 YSYEKL. The trim removed 2 bases at V and 9 bases at J, leaving 16 bases unmatched. The CDR3 is made up of 19 amino acids.